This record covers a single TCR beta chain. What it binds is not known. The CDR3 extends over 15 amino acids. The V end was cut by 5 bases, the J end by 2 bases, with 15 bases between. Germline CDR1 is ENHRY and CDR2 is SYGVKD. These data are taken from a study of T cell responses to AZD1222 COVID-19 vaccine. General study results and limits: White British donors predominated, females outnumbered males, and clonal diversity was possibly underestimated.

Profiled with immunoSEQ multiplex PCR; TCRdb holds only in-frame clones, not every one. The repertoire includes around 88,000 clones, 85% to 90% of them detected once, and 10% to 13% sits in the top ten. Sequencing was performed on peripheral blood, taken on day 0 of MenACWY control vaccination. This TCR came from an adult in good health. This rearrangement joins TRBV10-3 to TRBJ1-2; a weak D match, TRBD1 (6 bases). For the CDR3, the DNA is TGTGCCATCAGTCTCTTGGGGGGGGCCAACTATGGCTACACCTTC. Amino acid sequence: CAISLLGGANYGYTF.